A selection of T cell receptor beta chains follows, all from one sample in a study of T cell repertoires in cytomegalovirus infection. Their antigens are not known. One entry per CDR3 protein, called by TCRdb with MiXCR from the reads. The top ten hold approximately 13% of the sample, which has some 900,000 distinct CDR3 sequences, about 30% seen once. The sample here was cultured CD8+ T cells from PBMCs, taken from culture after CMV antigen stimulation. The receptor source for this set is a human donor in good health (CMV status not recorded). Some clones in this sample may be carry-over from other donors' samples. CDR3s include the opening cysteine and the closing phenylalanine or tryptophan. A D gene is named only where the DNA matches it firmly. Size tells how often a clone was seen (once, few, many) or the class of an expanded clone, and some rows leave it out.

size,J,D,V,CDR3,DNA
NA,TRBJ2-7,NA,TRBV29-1,CSVEGVEEQYF,TGCAGCGTTGAAGGGGTGGAAGAGCAGTACTTC
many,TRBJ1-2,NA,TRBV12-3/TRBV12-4,CASSLPINHRDLDYGYTF,TGTGCCAGCAGTTTACCTATCAATCACAGGGATTTAGACTATGGCTACACCTTC
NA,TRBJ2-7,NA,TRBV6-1,CASSELARGAYEQYF,TGTGCCAGCAGTGAACTCGCCAGGGGAGCCTACGAGCAGTACTTC
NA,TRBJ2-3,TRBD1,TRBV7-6,CASSSPRQGTTDTQYF,TGTGCCAGCAGCTCGCCCCGACAGGGGACCACAGATACGCAGTATTTT
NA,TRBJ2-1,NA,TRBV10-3,CAISKRRPQSNEQFF,TGTGCCATCAGTAAGAGGAGACCCCAATCGAATGAGCAGTTCTTC
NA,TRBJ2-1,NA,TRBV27,CASSLLPPSEQFF,TGTGCCAGCAGTTTACTCCCACCAAGTGAGCAGTTCTTC
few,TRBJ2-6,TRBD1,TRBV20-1,CSAPPRGQGNSGANVLTF,TGCAGTGCCCCGCCCAGGGGACAGGGAAACTCTGGGGCCAACGTCCTGACTTTC
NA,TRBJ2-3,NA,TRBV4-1,CASSGRTLGTQYF,TGCGCCAGCAGCGGAAGGACGTTGGGTACGCAGTATTTT
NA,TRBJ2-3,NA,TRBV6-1,CASSFDGTSTDTQYF,TGTGCCAGCAGTTTCGACGGTACCAGCACAGATACGCAGTATTTT
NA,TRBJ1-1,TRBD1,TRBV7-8,CASSLRTGTYTEAFF,TGTGCCAGCAGCCTAAGGACAGGAACTTACACTGAAGCTTTCTTT
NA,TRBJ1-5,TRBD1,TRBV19,CASTTDRERAQPQHF,TGTGCCAGCACTACGGACAGGGAAAGGGCTCAGCCCCAGCATTTT
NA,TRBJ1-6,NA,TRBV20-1,CSAREQGSPLHF,TGCAGTGCTAGGGAACAAGGCTCACCCCTCCACTTT
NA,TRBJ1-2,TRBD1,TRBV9,CASSANRGLDYGYTF,TGTGCCAGCAGCGCGAACAGGGGGCTCGACTATGGCTACACCTTC
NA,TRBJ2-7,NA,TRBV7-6,CASSLASSSYEQYF,TGTGCCAGCAGCTTAGCTTCTAGCTCCTACGAGCAGTACTTC
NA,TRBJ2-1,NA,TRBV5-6,CASSSGVSYNEQFF,TGTGCCAGCAGTTCGGGGGTCTCCTACAATGAGCAGTTCTTC
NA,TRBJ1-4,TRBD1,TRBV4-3,CASSLRTGALGEKLFF,TGCGCCAGCAGCTTACGGACAGGGGCCCTGGGTGAAAAACTGTTTTTT
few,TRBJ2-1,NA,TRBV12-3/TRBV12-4,CASTLWGTEEQFF,TGTGCCAGCACCCTTTGGGGCACAGAAGAGCAGTTCTTC
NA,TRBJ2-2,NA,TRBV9,CASSVVWQPPGKLFF,TGTGCCAGCAGCGTAGTGTGGCAGCCACCGGGGAAGCTGTTTTTT
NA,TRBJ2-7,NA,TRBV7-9,CASSMGSTAYEQYF,TGTGCCAGCAGCATGGGTTCGACAGCCTACGAGCAGTACTTC
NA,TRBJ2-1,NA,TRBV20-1,CSARDETRSNEQFF,TGCAGTGCTAGAGATGAGACAAGATCCAATGAGCAGTTCTTC
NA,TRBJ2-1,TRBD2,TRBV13,CASSFGSGGADEQFF,TGTGCCAGCAGCTTTGGTAGCGGGGGGGCAGATGAGCAGTTCTTC
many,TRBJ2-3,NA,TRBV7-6,CASSPLGRSGLADTQYF,TGTGCCAGCAGCCCCCTAGGGAGGTCCGGGCTCGCAGATACGCAGTATTTT
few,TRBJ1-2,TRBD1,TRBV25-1,CASSEWNPRTGGGYGYTF,TGTGCCAGCAGTGAATGGAACCCGCGGACAGGGGGTGGCTATGGCTACACCTTC
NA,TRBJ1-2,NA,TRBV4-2,CASSQGWVPDGYTF,TGTGCCAGCAGCCAAGGGTGGGTTCCGGATGGCTACACCTTC
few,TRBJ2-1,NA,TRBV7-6,CASSWIEEGYNEQFF,TGTGCCAGCAGCTGGATAGAGGAGGGTTACAATGAGCAGTTCTTC
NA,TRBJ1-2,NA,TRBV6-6,CASSYSGGHLNYSYTF,TGTGCCAGCAGTTACTCTGGCGGACACCTTAACTATAGCTACACCTTC
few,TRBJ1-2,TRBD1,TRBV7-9,CASSPRTGDYGYTF,TGTGCCAGCAGCCCCCGGACAGGGGACTATGGCTACACCTTC
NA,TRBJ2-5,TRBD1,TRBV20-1,CSAHSSDRAVGEETQYF,TGCAGTGCCCATTCATCCGACAGGGCGGTAGGCGAGGAGACCCAGTACTTC
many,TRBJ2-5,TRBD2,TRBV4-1,CASSQAPLAGENQETQYF,TGCGCCAGCAGCCAGGCCCCACTAGCGGGGGAAAACCAAGAGACCCAGTACTTC